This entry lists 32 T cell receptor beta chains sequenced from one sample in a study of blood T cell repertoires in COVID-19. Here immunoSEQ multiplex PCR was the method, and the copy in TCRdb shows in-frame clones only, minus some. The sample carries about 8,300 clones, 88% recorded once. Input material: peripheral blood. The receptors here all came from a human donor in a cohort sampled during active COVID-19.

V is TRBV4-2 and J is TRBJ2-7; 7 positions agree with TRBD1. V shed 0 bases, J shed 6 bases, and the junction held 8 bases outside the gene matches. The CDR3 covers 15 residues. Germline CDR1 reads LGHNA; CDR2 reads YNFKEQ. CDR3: CASSQDHRGLAEQYF. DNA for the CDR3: TGTGCCAGCAGCCAAGATCACAGGGGATTGGCCGAGCAGTACTTC.

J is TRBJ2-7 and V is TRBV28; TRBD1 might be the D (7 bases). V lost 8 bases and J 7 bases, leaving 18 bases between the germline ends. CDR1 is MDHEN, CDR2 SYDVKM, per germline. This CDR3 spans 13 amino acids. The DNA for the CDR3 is TGTGCCAGCTCGCGGGGCAGGGGGAGGGAGCAGTACTTC. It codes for CASSRGRGREQYF.

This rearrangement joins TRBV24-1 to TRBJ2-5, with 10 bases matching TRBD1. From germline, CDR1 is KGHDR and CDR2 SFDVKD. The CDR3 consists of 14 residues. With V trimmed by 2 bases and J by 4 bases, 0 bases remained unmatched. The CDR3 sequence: CATSDWTGGETQYF. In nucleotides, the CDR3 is TGTGCCACCAGTGATTGGACAGGGGGAGAGACCCAGTACTTC.

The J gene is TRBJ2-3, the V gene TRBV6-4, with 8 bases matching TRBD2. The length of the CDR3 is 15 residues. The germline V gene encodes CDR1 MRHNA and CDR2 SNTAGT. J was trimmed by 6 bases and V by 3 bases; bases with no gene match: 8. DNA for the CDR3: TGTGCCAGCAGTGAATCGGGAGGGCCGGGGGATACGCAGTATTTT. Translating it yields CASSESGGPGDTQYF.

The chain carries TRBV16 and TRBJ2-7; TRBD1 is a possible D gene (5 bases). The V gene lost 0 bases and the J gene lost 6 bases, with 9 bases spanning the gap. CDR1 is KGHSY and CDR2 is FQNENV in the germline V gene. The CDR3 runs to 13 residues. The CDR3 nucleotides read TGTGCCAGCAGCCAATCGGTGCAGGGCGAGCAGTACTTC. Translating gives CASSQSVQGEQYF.

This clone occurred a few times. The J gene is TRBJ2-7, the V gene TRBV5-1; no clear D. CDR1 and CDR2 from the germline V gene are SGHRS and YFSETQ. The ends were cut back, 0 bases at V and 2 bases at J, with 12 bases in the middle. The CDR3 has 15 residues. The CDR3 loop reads CASSLGPANTYEQYF. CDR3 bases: TGCGCCAGCAGCTTGGGGCCAGCGAATACCTACGAGCAGTACTTC.

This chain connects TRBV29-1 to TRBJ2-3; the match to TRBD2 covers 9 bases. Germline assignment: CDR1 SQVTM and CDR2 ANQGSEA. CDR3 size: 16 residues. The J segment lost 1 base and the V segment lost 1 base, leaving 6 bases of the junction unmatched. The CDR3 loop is CSVEGRAGGGTDTQYF. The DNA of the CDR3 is TGCAGCGTTGAAGGTCGGGCGGGAGGGGGCACAGATACGCAGTATTTT.

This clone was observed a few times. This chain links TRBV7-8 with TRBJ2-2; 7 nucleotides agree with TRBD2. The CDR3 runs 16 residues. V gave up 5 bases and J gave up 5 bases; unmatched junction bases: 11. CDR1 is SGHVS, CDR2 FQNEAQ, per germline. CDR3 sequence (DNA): TGTGCCAGCAGCCCCCGAGGGAGGGGCAGTACCGGGGAGCTGTTTTTT. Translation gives CASSPRGRGSTGELFF.

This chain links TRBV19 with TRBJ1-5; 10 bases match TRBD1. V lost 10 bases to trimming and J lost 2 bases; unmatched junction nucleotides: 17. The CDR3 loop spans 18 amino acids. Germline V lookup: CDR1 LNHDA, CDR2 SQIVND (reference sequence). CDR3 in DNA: TGTGCCACCTCCGGGACAGGGGTACGCCGTTCGGGCAATCAGCCCCAGCATTTT. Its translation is CATSGTGVRRSGNQPQHF.

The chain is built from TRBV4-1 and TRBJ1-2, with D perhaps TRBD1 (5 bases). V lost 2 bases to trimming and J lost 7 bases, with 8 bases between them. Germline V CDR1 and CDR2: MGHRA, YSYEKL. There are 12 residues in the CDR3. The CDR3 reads CASSQIDSGYTF. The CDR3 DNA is TGCGCCAGCAGCCAAATCGACAGTGGCTACACCTTC.

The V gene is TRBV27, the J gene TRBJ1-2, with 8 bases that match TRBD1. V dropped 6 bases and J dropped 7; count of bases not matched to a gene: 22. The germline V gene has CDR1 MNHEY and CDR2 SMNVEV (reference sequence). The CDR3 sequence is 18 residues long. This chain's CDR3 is CASSRLLPTGQVRSGYTF. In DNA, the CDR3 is TGTGCCAGCAGCAGGTTACTACCGACGGGACAGGTTAGGTCTGGCTACACCTTC.

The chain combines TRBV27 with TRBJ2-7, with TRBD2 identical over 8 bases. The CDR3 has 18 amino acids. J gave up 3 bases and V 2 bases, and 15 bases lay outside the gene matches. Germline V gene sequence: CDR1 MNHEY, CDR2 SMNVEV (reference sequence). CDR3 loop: CASSLALRGAGGIYEQYF. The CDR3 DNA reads TGTGCCAGCAGTTTAGCTTTGCGGGGCGCGGGAGGAATCTACGAGCAGTACTTC.

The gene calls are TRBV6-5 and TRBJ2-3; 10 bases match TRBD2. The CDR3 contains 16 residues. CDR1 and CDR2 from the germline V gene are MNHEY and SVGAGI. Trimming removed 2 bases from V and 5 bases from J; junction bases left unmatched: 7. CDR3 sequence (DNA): TGTGCCAGCAGTTACGGGGCTAGCGGGGGAGGAGATACGCAGTATTTT. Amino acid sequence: CASSYGASGGGDTQYF.

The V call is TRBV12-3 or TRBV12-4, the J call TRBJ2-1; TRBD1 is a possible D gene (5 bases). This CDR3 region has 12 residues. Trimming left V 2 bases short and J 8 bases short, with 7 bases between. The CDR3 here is CASSLSRDEQFF. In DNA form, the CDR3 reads TGTGCCAGCAGTTTATCCAGGGATGAGCAGTTCTTC.

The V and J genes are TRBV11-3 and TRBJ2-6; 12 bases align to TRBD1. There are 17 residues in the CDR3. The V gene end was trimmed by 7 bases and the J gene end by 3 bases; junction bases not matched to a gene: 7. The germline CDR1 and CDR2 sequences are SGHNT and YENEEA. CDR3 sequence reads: CASNPGQGANGANVLTF. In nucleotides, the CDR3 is TGTGCCAGCAACCCGGGACAGGGGGCAAATGGGGCCAACGTCCTGACTTTC.

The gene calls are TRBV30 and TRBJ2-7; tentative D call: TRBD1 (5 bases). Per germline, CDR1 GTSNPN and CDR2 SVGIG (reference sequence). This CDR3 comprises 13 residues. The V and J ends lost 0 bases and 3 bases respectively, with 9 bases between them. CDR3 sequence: CAWSVSRVYEQYF. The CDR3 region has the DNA TGTGCCTGGAGTGTCTCCAGGGTCTACGAGCAGTACTTC.

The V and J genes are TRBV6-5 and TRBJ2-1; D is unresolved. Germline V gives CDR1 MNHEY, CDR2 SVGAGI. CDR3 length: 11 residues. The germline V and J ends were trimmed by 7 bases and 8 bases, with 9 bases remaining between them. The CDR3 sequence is CASTRMDEQFF. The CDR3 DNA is TGTGCCAGCACCAGAATGGATGAGCAGTTCTTC.

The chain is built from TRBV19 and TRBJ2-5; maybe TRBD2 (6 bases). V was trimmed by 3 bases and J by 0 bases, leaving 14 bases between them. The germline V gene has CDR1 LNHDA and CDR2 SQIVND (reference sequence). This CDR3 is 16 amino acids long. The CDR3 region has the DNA TGTGCCAGTAGTATTCGAGGCGGGAACCACCAAGAGACCCAGTACTTC. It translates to CASSIRGGNHQETQYF. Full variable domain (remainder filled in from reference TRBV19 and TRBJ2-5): DGGITQSPKYLFRKEGQNVTLSCEQNLNHDAMYWYRQDPGQGLRLIYYSQIVNDFQKGDIAEGYSVSREKKESFPLTVTSAQKNPTAFYLCASSIRGGNHQETQYFGPGTRLLVL.

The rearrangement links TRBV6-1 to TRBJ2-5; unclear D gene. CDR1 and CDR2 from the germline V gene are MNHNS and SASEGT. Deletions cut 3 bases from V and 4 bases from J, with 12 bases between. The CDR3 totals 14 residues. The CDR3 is CASSDRKRGETQYF. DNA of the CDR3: TGTGCCAGCAGTGATCGGAAGAGAGGAGAGACCCAGTACTTC.

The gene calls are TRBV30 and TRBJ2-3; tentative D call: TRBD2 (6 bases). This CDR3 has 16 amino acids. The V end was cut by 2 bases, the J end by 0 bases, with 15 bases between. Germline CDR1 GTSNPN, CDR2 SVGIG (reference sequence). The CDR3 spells CAWSTLADTSTDTQYF. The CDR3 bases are TGTGCCTGGAGTACCTTAGCGGATACTAGCACAGATACGCAGTATTTT.

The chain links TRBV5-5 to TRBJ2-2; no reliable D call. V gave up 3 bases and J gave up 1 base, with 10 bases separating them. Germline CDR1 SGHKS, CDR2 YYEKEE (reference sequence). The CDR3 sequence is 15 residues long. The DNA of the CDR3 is TGTGCCAGCAGCTCCGACTGGATGAACACCGGGGAGCTGTTTTTT. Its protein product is CASSSDWMNTGELFF.

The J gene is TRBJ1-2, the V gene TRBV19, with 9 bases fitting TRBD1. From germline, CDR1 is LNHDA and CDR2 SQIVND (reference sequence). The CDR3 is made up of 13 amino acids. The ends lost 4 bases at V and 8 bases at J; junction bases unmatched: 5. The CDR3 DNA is TGTGCCAGTAGTACCAGGACAGGGGTCGGCTACACCTTC. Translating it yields CASSTRTGVGYTF.

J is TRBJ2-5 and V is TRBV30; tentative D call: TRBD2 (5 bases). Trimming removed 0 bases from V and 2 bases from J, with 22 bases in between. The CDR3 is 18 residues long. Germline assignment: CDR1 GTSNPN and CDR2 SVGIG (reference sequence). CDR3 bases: TGTGCCTGGAGTGTGTCAGGATATCCCTGGACTCAACAAGAGACCCAGTACTTC. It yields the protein CAWSVSGYPWTQQETQYF.

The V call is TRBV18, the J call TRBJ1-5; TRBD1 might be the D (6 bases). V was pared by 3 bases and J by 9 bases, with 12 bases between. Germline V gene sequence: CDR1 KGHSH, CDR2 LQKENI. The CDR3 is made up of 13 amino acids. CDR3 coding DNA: TGTGCCAGCTCACCCCCGACAGGATGGCCCCAGCATTTT. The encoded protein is CASSPPTGWPQHF.

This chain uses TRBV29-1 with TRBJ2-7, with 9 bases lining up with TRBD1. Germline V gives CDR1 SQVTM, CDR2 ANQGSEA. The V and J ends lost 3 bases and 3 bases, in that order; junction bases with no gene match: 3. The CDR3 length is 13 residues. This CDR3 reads CSVETGGDYEQYF. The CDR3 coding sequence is TGCAGCGTTGAGACAGGGGGTGACTACGAGCAGTACTTC.

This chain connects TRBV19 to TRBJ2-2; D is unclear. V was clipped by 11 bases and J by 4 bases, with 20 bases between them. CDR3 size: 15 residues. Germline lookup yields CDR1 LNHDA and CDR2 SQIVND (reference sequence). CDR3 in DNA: TGTGCCTCTGGCTCGGCGAGAAGGAGCACCGGGGAGCTGTTTTTT. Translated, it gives CASGSARRSTGELFF.

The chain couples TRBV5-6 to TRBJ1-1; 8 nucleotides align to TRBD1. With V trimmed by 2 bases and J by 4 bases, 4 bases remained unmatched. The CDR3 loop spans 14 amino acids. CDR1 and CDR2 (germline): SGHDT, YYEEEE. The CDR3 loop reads CASSFGQGGTEAFF. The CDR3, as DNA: TGTGCCAGCAGCTTCGGACAGGGCGGCACTGAAGCTTTCTTT.

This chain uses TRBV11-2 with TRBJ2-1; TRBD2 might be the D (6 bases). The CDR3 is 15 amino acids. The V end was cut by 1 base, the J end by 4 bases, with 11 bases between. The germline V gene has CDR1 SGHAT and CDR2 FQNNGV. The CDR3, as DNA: TGTGCCAGCAGCTTAGCCTCCGGGACTTACAATGAGCAGTTCTTC. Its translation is CASSLASGTYNEQFF.

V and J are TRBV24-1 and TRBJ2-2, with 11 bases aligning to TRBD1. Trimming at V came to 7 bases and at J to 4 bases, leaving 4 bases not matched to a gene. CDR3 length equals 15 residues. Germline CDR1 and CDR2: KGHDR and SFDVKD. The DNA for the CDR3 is TGTGCCACCAGGGGGACAGGGGGTAGCACCGGGGAGCTGTTTTTT. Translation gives CATRGTGGSTGELFF.

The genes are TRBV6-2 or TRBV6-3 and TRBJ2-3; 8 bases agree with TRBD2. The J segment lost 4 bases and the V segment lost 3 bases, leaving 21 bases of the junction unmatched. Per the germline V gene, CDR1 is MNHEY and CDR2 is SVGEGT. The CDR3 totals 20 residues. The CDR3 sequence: CASSYLIKIGAGVGADTQYF. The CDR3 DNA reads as TGTGCCAGCAGTTATCTGATCAAAATTGGAGCGGGAGTAGGGGCAGATACGCAGTATTTT.

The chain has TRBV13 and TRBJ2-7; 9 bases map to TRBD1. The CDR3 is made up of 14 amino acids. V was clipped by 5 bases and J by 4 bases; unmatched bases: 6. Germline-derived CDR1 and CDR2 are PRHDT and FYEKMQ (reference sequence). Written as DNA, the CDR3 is TGTGCCAGCAGCCCTAAGGGACAGGGATACGAGCAGTACTTC. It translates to CASSPKGQGYEQYF. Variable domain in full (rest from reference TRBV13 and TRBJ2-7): AAGVIQSPRHLIKEKRETATLKCYPIPRHDTVYWYQQGPGQDPQFLISFYEKMQSDKGSIPDRFSAQQFSDYHSELNMSSLELGDSALYFCASSPKGQGYEQYFGPGTRLTVT.

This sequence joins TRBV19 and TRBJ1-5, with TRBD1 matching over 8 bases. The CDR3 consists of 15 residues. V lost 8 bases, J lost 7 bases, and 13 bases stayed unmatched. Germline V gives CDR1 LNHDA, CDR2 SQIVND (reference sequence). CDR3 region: CASGSPGGAGQPQHF. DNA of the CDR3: TGTGCCAGTGGTTCCCCAGGGGGCGCGGGGCAGCCCCAGCATTTT.